This TCR beta chain was sequenced during a study of blood T cell repertoires in COVID-19. Overall study context: Donors in the United States, Italy and Spain gave samples during acute or convalescent COVID-19.

In terms of age and location, participants ranged from roughly 18 to 95 years and lived in about 25 US areas. Original handling: Amplification with reference gene primers provided the estimates of nucleated cell counts. This table comes from immunoSEQ multiplex PCR, and its TCRdb copy is limited to in-frame clones, with some not included. Clone size and V and J calls were adopted from that table, with D and trimming inferred from the DNA. This table has 150,000 to 200,000 clones, 80% to 90% appearing once. V was clipped by 2 bases and J by 1 base; unmatched bases: 2. The CDR3 is 14 residues long. CDR1 and CDR2 from the germline V gene are SQVTM and ANQGSEA.

V usage is TRBV29-1 and J usage is TRBJ1-1; TRBD1 matches 9 bases. The sequencing input was PBMCs or T cells enriched from blood (not recorded which). The TCR originated in a woman under 30 who had recovered from COVID-19. In DNA, the CDR3 is TGCAGCGTTGAATGGGACAGGGAGAACACTGAAGCTTTCTTT. Translated: CSVEWDRENTEAFF.